Shown below are 24 T cell receptor beta chains from a single sample sequenced in a study of T cell repertoires in cytomegalovirus infection. TCRdb called the reads again in MiXCR, with one record for every CDR3 protein. The top ten hold roughly 50% of the sample, which has a few hundred thousand distinct CDR3 sequences, 40% seen once. These receptors have no known antigen. The sample consisted of cultured PBMCs, taken from culture after CMV antigen stimulation. The source of these receptors is a human donor in good health (CMV status not recorded). Some clones in this sample may be carry-over from other donors' samples.

This chain links TRBV7-2 with TRBJ1-1; D may be TRBD1 (6 bases). The CDR3 sequence is 15 residues long. V was trimmed by 2 bases and J by 2 bases, leaving 12 bases between them. The germline V gene has CDR1 SGHTA and CDR2 FQGNSA. CDR3 in DNA: TGTGCCAGCAGCTTATTTCGGACAGTAAACACTGAAGCTTTCTTT. It encodes CASSLFRTVNTEAFF.

The chain carries TRBV6-1 and TRBJ2-3, with 7 bases aligning to TRBD2. The germline CDR1 and CDR2 sequences are MNHNS and SASEGT. The V and J ends lost 3 bases and 6 bases, in that order; junction bases with no gene match: 6. The CDR3 spans 14 residues. The CDR3 DNA is TGTGCCAGCAGTGATGACGGGGGGTTGGATACGCAGTATTTT. Amino acids: CASSDDGGLDTQYF.

This clonotype came up once. The chain couples TRBV20-1 to TRBJ2-1; TRBD2 agrees at 7 bases. The germline V gene has CDR1 DFQATT and CDR2 SNEGSKA (reference sequence). The V segment lost 4 bases and the J segment 6 bases; nucleotides outside the gene matches: 3. The CDR3 extends over 12 amino acids. CDR3 region: CSATKRGNEQFF. The DNA of the CDR3 is TGCAGTGCTACTAAGCGGGGCAATGAGCAGTTCTTC.

The V gene is TRBV20-1, the J gene TRBJ1-1; no firm D call. Trimming removed 3 bases from V and 5 bases from J, with 7 bases in between. This CDR3 region has 11 residues. CDR1 is DFQATT, CDR2 SNEGSKA, per germline (reference sequence). Written as DNA, the CDR3 is TGCAGTGCTAGGGGTTGGACTGAAGCTTTCTTT. Amino acids: CSARGWTEAFF.

V gene TRBV29-1 combines with J gene TRBJ1-1; 7 bases map to TRBD1. The V segment lost 8 bases and the J segment 5 bases; nucleotides outside the gene matches: 11. CDR3 length: 13 amino acids. CDR1 is SQVTM and CDR2 is ANQGSEA in the germline V gene. DNA of the CDR3: TGCAGCACAAAGTCCGGGACAGCTACTGAAGCTTTCTTT. Protein product: CSTKSGTATEAFF.

J is TRBJ1-1 and V is TRBV7-6, with a tentative D call TRBD1 (5 bases). The V and J ends lost 2 bases and 4 bases respectively, with 17 bases between them. Germline V lookup: CDR1 SGHVS, CDR2 FNYEAQ. The CDR3 totals 16 residues. In DNA form, the CDR3 reads TGTGCCAGCAGCTTATTTATACGAGAAAGGGGCACTGAAGCTTTCTTT. Protein sequence: CASSLFIRERGTEAFF.

The chain combines TRBV7-4 with TRBJ2-7; 7 bases map to TRBD2. The germline gives CDR1 SGHVT, CDR2 SQSDAQ. The CDR3 covers 17 residues. The V gene end was trimmed by 5 bases and the J gene end by 3 bases; junction bases not matched to a gene: 16. The CDR3 protein is CASSPWRGGGQDYEQYF. CDR3 coding DNA: TGTGCCAGCAGCCCTTGGAGGGGCGGGGGTCAAGACTACGAGCAGTACTTC. Using reference TRBV7-4 and TRBJ2-7 for the parts outside the CDR3, the full variable domain is GAGVSQSPRYKVAKRGRDVALRCDSISGHVTLYWYRQTLGQGSEVLTYSQSDAQRDKSGRPSGRFSAERPERSVSTLKIQRTEQGDSAVYLCASSPWRGGGQDYEQYFGPGTRLTVT.

This chain uses TRBV20-1 with TRBJ2-1, with D hard to call. The germline V gene encodes CDR1 DFQATT and CDR2 SNEGSKA (reference sequence). The CDR3 totals 8 residues. CDR3 in DNA: TGCAGCTACAATGAGCAGTTCTTC. Translated, it gives CSYNEQFF.

V and J are TRBV15 and TRBJ2-7, with a tentative D call TRBD2 (7 bases). The CDR3 covers 15 residues. V was pared by 0 bases and J by 1 base, with 10 bases between. Germline V gives CDR1 LNHNV, CDR2 YYDKDF (reference sequence). The CDR3 region has the DNA TGTGCCACCAGCAGAGAAGGGGGGGGATCCTACGAGCAGTACTTC. Amino acids: CATSREGGGSYEQYF.

This chain uses TRBV7-6 with TRBJ2-5, with a weak D call TRBD1 (5 bases). The CDR3 runs 16 residues. Germline lookup yields CDR1 SGHVS and CDR2 FNYEAQ. V was clipped by 5 bases and J by 4 bases, with 20 bases between them. The CDR3 coding sequence is TGTGCCAGCAGCCAGGGCGTCAGACCCGGCGGAGAGACCCAGTACTTC. Translation gives CASSQGVRPGGETQYF. The full variable domain, in which reference TRBV7-6 and TRBJ2-5 provide the parts outside the CDR3, is GAGVSQSPRYKVTKRGQDVALRCDPISGHVSLYWYRQALGQGPEFLTYFNYEAQQDKSGLPNDRFSAERPEGSISTLTIQRTEQRDSAMYRCASSQGVRPGGETQYFGPGTRLLVL.

The chain uses TRBV4-1 and TRBJ2-1; TRBD2 matches at 13 bases. The germline gives CDR1 MGHRA, CDR2 YSYEKL. With V trimmed by 6 bases and J by 9 bases, 8 bases remained unmatched. The CDR3 covers 15 residues. The chain's CDR3 is CASRQTSGGAGEQFF. The CDR3 DNA follows: TGCGCCAGCAGACAAACTAGCGGGGGGGCGGGTGAGCAGTTCTTC.

CDR3 in DNA: TGTGCCAGCAACATATGGGGTGGGGGGACGGCGGCTTTCTTT. It encodes CASNIWGGGTAAFF. The genes are TRBV7-6 and TRBJ1-1, with a weak D call TRBD1 (5 bases). Trimming removed 7 bases from V and 11 bases from J, with 23 bases in between. CDR1 and CDR2 (germline): SGHVS, FNYEAQ. The CDR3 extends over 14 amino acids.

The chain combines TRBV12-3 or TRBV12-4 with TRBJ2-3, with D possibly being TRBD1 (5 bases). The CDR3 extends over 15 amino acids. Trimming shortened V by 6 bases and J by 6 bases, and 19 bases separated the two germline ends. The chain's CDR3 is CASSRSGAPKDTQYF. CDR3 bases: TGTGCCAGCAGCCGGTCTGGGGCCCCGAAGGATACGCAGTATTTT.

CDR3 DNA: TGTGCCAGCAGTGGTCCATGGGGGGCAGAGACCCAGTACTTC. Translation gives CASSGPWGAETQYF. This chain uses TRBV6-1 with TRBJ2-5, with D perhaps given as TRBD1 or TRBD2 (6 bases each). CDR3 length: 14 residues. Trimming cost V 4 bases and J 4 bases, with 13 bases left between them. CDR1 and CDR2 from the germline V gene are MNHNS and SASEGT.

In its sample, this clonotype was seen a few times. The chain recombines TRBV12-5 with TRBJ1-5; weak D call: TRBD1 (5 bases). The V and J ends lost 7 bases and 2 bases respectively, with 27 bases between them. CDR3 size: 19 residues. Per the germline V gene, CDR1 is LGHNT and CDR2 is FRNRAP. CDR3 bases: TGTGCTAGTGAGTGGGCCCGGGACGGAATATCTGTGGGCAATCAGCCCCAGCATTTT. It yields the protein CASEWARDGISVGNQPQHF.

This clonotype was seen ten or more times. The chain has TRBV12-3 or TRBV12-4 and TRBJ2-3; D uncertain. This CDR3 is built from 14 residues. Trimming took 6 bases from V and 1 from J, leaving 11 bases between them. CDR3 bases: TGTGCCAGCAGCTTCGGTGTAGGCACAGATACGCAGTATTTT. It is translated as CASSFGVGTDTQYF.

This chain uses TRBV6-2 or TRBV6-3 with TRBJ2-7; D gene uncertain. Trimming stripped 8 bases from V and 2 bases from J, with 16 bases between. This CDR3 spans 14 amino acids. Germline V gene lookup returns CDR1 MNHEY and CDR2 SVGEGT. The CDR3 DNA reads TGTGCCAGCTCTCCCGGTCCTAACCCCTACGAGCAGTACTTC. Translation: CASSPGPNPYEQYF.

This clonotype was seen a handful of times. This chain connects TRBV2 to TRBJ2-5; the D gene is possibly TRBD2 (6 bases). The CDR3 contains 13 residues. Trimming shortened V by 8 bases and J by 1 base, and 11 bases separated the two germline ends. The germline V gene encodes CDR1 SNHLY and CDR2 FYNNEI. CDR3 protein: CASGGSGQETQYF. In DNA form, the CDR3 reads TGTGCCAGCGGCGGTAGCGGCCAAGAGACCCAGTACTTC.

This clonotype was detected only a few times. The chain links TRBV19 to TRBJ1-1; a possible D gene is TRBD1 (6 bases). This CDR3 region has 15 residues. Deletions cut 0 bases from V and 2 bases from J, with 10 bases between. Germline CDR1 is LNHDA and CDR2 is SQIVND (reference sequence). CDR3 DNA sequence: TGTGCCAGTAGTATAGATGGACAGCTCAACACTGAAGCTTTCTTT. It translates to CASSIDGQLNTEAFF.

The chain recombines TRBV7-6 with TRBJ1-6; 7 bases map to TRBD1. From germline, CDR1 is SGHVS and CDR2 FNYEAQ. This CDR3 spans 15 amino acids. V shed 5 bases, J shed 5 bases, and the junction held 6 bases outside the gene matches. The CDR3 region has the DNA TGTGCCAGCAGCCTCTCCGGGACAGATAATTCACCCCTCCACTTT. Protein sequence: CASSLSGTDNSPLHF. Variable domain in full (rest from reference TRBV7-6 and TRBJ1-6): GAGVSQSPRYKVTKRGQDVALRCDPISGHVSLYWYRQALGQGPEFLTYFNYEAQQDKSGLPNDRFSAERPEGSISTLTIQRTEQRDSAMYRCASSLSGTDNSPLHFGNGTRLTVT.

This clonotype turned up a few times. V is TRBV6-2 or TRBV6-3 and J is TRBJ2-2; D unresolved. The CDR3 sequence is 13 residues long. The germline V gene encodes CDR1 MNHEY and CDR2 SVGEGT. V was shortened by 4 bases and J by 6 bases, with 9 bases between the two germline ends. This chain's CDR3 is CASSFSVPGELFF. In DNA, the CDR3 is TGTGCCAGCAGTTTTTCGGTTCCCGGGGAGCTGTTTTTT.

This clonotype was seen ten or more times. The J gene is TRBJ1-4, the V gene TRBV7-2; a weak D match, TRBD1 (6 bases). CDR3 size: 15 residues. Germline-derived CDR1 and CDR2 are SGHTA and FQGNSA. V lost 6 bases and J 7 bases, leaving 18 bases between the germline ends. CDR3 DNA sequence: TGTGCCAGCAGACCAACAGGGTACGTCGGTGAAAAACTGTTTTTT. Protein product: CASRPTGYVGEKLFF.

In this sample, this clonotype turned up a few times. The chain combines TRBV7-2 with TRBJ2-2, with 13 bases identical to TRBD2. Germline V gives CDR1 SGHTA, CDR2 FQGNSA. The CDR3 is 16 residues long. The ends lost 5 bases at V and 5 bases at J; junction bases unmatched: 5. CDR3 region: CASSRRLAGGTGELFF. CDR3 in DNA: TGTGCCAGCAGCCGCCGACTAGCGGGAGGTACCGGGGAGCTGTTTTTT.

The chain carries TRBV6-5 and TRBJ2-2, with D unresolved. CDR1 and CDR2 (germline): MNHEY, SVGAGI. Trimming took off 2 bases at V and 3 bases at J, with 31 bases between the two ends. The CDR3 has 22 residues. CDR3 protein: CASSYPDGKRPSLIAYTGELFF. CDR3 DNA sequence: TGTGCCAGCAGTTACCCAGACGGTAAACGGCCGTCGCTTATCGCATACACCGGGGAGCTGTTTTTT.